This T cell receptor (beta chain) was captured by sequencing in a study of shared clonotypes between healthy human individuals. Trimming took 2 bases from V and 7 from J, leaving 7 bases between them. The CDR3 sequence is 12 residues long. Germline loops: CDR1 SGHRS, CDR2 YFSETQ. Profiled with immunoSEQ multiplex PCR; TCRdb holds only in-frame clones, not every one. The table lists over 1.4 million clones, roughly 95% of them singletons. The chain has TRBV5-1 and TRBJ2-1; D gene ambiguous. Material: naive CD4+ T cells sorted from blood. Subset here: CD45RA+ positively selected. The receptor's source is a young man in good health. CDR3 protein: CASSFLGNEQFF. In nucleotides, the CDR3 is TGCGCCAGCAGCTTTCTGGGGAATGAGCAGTTCTTC. Based on the CDR3 plus reference TRBV5-1 and TRBJ2-1, the full variable domain is KAGVTQTPRYLIKTRGQQVTLSCSPISGHRSVSWYQQTPGQGLQFLFEYFSETQRNKGNFPGRFSGRQFSNSRSEMNVSTLELGDSALYLCASSFLGNEQFFGPGTRLTVL.